These 24 T cell receptor beta chains were all obtained from the same sample, sequenced in a study of T-cell memory formation after mild COVID-19. TCRdb recomputed calls from the 5' RACE reads with MiXCR, one row per CDR3 protein. This table has 80,000 to 130,000 distinct CDR3 sequences, 11% appearing once. Sequenced sample: PBMCs or a T cell subset sorted from them (not recorded which). The receptor set was obtained from a man between 18 and 35 years old who had mild COVID-19 (a few samples of this study predate the infection). Cell type and time point are not known.

The rearrangement links TRBV7-3 to TRBJ2-2; the match to TRBD1 covers 10 bases. The CDR3 length is 16 residues. The V gene end was trimmed by 4 bases and the J gene end by 5 bases; junction bases not matched to a gene: 7. Germline V gives CDR1 SGHTA, CDR2 FQGTGA. CDR3 sequence: CASSSAGTGETGELFF. The CDR3 nucleotides are TGTGCCAGCAGCTCGGCCGGGACAGGGGAGACCGGGGAGCTGTTTTTT.

The chain employs TRBV6-2 or TRBV6-3 and TRBJ1-1, with unresolved D. Germline CDR1 and CDR2: MNHEY and SVGEGT. V was cut by 0 bases and J by 4 bases, with 12 bases left in between. CDR3 length: 15 residues. The CDR3 nucleotides read TGTGCCAGCAGTTACTCGACGATGGAGGGCACTGAAGCTTTCTTT. Translating it yields CASSYSTMEGTEAFF.

The chain uses TRBV19 and TRBJ2-1; 11 nucleotides match TRBD2. V gave up 7 bases and J gave up 8 bases; unmatched junction bases: 10. The CDR3 spans 15 residues. The germline CDR1 and CDR2 sequences are LNHDA and SQIVND (reference sequence). The CDR3 DNA follows: TGTGCCAGTACCCCCCTAGCGGGGGGCCTCGATGAGCAGTTCTTC. The encoded protein is CASTPLAGGLDEQFF. The whole variable domain, remainder taken from reference TRBV19 and TRBJ2-1, is DGGITQSPKYLFRKEGQNVTLSCEQNLNHDAMYWYRQDPGQGLRLIYYSQIVNDFQKGDIAEGYSVSREKKESFPLTVTSAQKNPTAFYLCASTPLAGGLDEQFFGPGTRLTVL.

This clonotype was seen more than once but under ten times. V and J are TRBV5-1 and TRBJ2-1; D might be TRBD1 (5 bases). Trimming stripped 2 bases from V and 4 bases from J, with 16 bases between. Germline CDR1 and CDR2: SGHRS and YFSETQ. There are 16 residues in the CDR3. CDR3 amino acids: CASSLLPERGYNEQFF. Written as DNA, the CDR3 is TGCGCCAGCAGCTTACTTCCCGAAAGGGGTTACAATGAGCAGTTCTTC.

This clonotype was counted between two and nine times. The chain joins TRBV7-3 to TRBJ2-7, with D tentatively TRBD1 (5 bases). This CDR3 has 13 residues. Germline V gives CDR1 SGHTA, CDR2 FQGTGA. V lost 4 bases, J lost 3 bases, and 10 bases lay in between. CDR3 loop: CASSSLQGYEQYF. As DNA, the CDR3 is TGTGCCAGCAGCTCCCTGCAGGGCTACGAGCAGTACTTC.

This chain uses TRBV4-1 with TRBJ1-2; D not certain. The germline V and J ends were trimmed by 5 bases and 0 bases, with 13 bases remaining between them. The V gene's germline CDR1 is MGHRA and CDR2 YSYEKL. This CDR3 has 15 residues. In nucleotides, the CDR3 is TGCGCCAGCAGCAACTATCTAACCTCTAACTATGGCTACACCTTC. Protein: CASSNYLTSNYGYTF.

The rearrangement joins TRBV4-3 to TRBJ2-1; D is perhaps TRBD1 (6 bases). This CDR3 has 18 amino acids. Germline CDR1 reads LGHNA; CDR2 reads YSLEER. Trimming stripped 0 bases from V and 4 bases from J, with 19 bases between. Here the CDR3 DNA reads TGCGCCAGCAGCCAAGACTTGGGGGCCAGAGAGGTTTACAATGAGCAGTTCTTC. This gives the protein CASSQDLGAREVYNEQFF.

J is TRBJ2-2 and V is TRBV12-3 or TRBV12-4, with 8 bases fitting TRBD2. The CDR3 is 13 residues long. V lost 5 bases, J lost 6 bases, and 2 bases stayed unmatched. The CDR3 DNA is TGTGCCAGCAGTCCGGGACTAGCCGGGGAGCTGTTTTTT. Its protein is CASSPGLAGELFF.

The chain has TRBV9 and TRBJ2-7, with a tentative D call TRBD1 (5 bases). CDR1 is SGDLS, CDR2 YYNGEE, per germline. Trimming pared 2 bases from V and 0 bases from J, leaving 12 bases between. CDR3 length: 15 residues. CDR3 nucleotides: TGTGCCAGCAGCGTCGGCGACAGTCCCTCCTACGAGCAGTACGTC. Its translation: CASSVGDSPSYEQYV.

The sample holds many counts of this clonotype. The J gene is TRBJ2-3, the V gene TRBV5-1, with TRBD1 identical over 10 bases. V was clipped by 3 bases and J by 1 base; unmatched bases: 2. The CDR3 loop spans 15 amino acids. Germline-derived CDR1 and CDR2 are SGHRS and YFSETQ. CDR3 amino acids: CASSYGTGGTDTQYF. In nucleotides, the CDR3 is TGCGCCAGCAGCTACGGGACAGGGGGCACAGATACGCAGTATTTT. The variable domain in full, completed from reference TRBV5-1 and TRBJ2-3, reads KAGVTQTPRYLIKTRGQQVTLSCSPISGHRSVSWYQQTPGQGLQFLFEYFSETQRNKGNFPGRFSGRQFSNSRSEMNVSTLELGDSALYLCASSYGTGGTDTQYFGPGTRLTVL.

This clonotype has just a few counts. The CDR3 loop is CASSETDYNTDTQYF. The DNA of the CDR3 is TGTGCCAGCAGTGAGACGGACTATAACACAGATACGCAGTATTTT. This chain links TRBV2 with TRBJ2-3; perhaps TRBD2 as D (6 bases). V lost 3 bases, J lost 2 bases, and 12 bases lay in between. This CDR3 is built from 15 residues. The germline V gene encodes CDR1 SNHLY and CDR2 FYNNEI.

This clonotype was detected many times. The chain joins TRBV12-3 or TRBV12-4 to TRBJ1-1; 7 positions match TRBD1. V lost 6 bases to trimming and J lost 0 bases; unmatched junction nucleotides: 4. The CDR3 length is 14 residues. The CDR3 reads CASSLTGLNTEAFF. In DNA, the CDR3 is TGTGCCAGCAGCCTGACAGGGCTGAACACTGAAGCTTTCTTT.

This clonotype has at least ten counts. The chain uses TRBV7-9 and TRBJ2-7, with D possibly TRBD1 on 6 matching bases. Germline values: CDR1 SEHNR, CDR2 FQNEAQ (reference sequence). This CDR3 region has 16 residues. V was shortened by 5 bases and J by 6 bases, with 23 bases between the two germline ends. The CDR3 DNA follows: TGTGCCAGCAGCCACGCCTCAGGGGCCCTTCTCTCCGAGCAGTACTTC. Its translation: CASSHASGALLSEQYF.

The sample holds a few counts of this clonotype. The J gene is TRBJ2-1, the V gene TRBV7-2; D is ambiguous. CDR3 size: 14 residues. The germline CDR1 and CDR2 sequences are SGHTA and FQGNSA. Trimming pared 3 bases from V and 7 bases from J, leaving 13 bases between. The CDR3 coding sequence is TGTGCCAGCAGCTTTAAAAGCCTACTTAATGAGCAGTTCTTC. Translation gives CASSFKSLLNEQFF.

This chain uses TRBV28 with TRBJ2-7; possibly TRBD2 for D (6 bases). CDR1 and CDR2 (germline): MDHEN, SYDVKM. V lost 2 bases and J 6 bases, leaving 17 bases between the germline ends. The CDR3 totals 15 residues. The CDR3 protein is CASSLPGLHGSEQYV. CDR3 nucleotide sequence: TGTGCCAGCAGTTTACCGGGACTCCATGGGAGCGAGCAGTACGTC.

The chain recombines TRBV29-1 with TRBJ2-5; 9 nucleotides match TRBD1. Germline loops: CDR1 SQVTM, CDR2 ANQGSEA. This CDR3 is 15 amino acids long. V lost 2 bases and J lost 0; bases outside the gene matches: 4. The CDR3 coding sequence is TGCAGCGTTGAATGGACAGGGGATTACCAAGAGACCCAGTACTTC. Protein product: CSVEWTGDYQETQYF.

The sample holds a few counts of this clonotype. The chain employs TRBV4-1 and TRBJ2-1; 11 bases fit TRBD1. The CDR3 covers 19 residues. V dropped 0 bases and J dropped 3; count of bases not matched to a gene: 10. The germline gives CDR1 MGHRA, CDR2 YSYEKL. CDR3 loop: CASSQDPHWDRGNYNEQFF. The CDR3 DNA reads as TGCGCCAGCAGCCAAGATCCCCATTGGGACAGGGGGAACTACAATGAGCAGTTCTTC.

This clonotype showed up many times. This sequence joins TRBV6-4 and TRBJ2-3; TRBD2 matches at 9 bases. Per the germline V gene, CDR1 is MRHNA and CDR2 is SNTAGT. Trimming removed 3 bases from V and 2 bases from J; junction bases left unmatched: 6. This CDR3 is 16 amino acids long. In nucleotides, the CDR3 is TGTGCCAGCAGTGAAAGAGCGGGGGGCCCCACAGATACGCAGTATTTT. This translates into CASSERAGGPTDTQYF.

The gene calls are TRBV6-6 and TRBJ2-3; no clear D gene. V was trimmed by 1 base and J by 5 bases, leaving 13 bases between them. Germline V gene sequence: CDR1 MNHNY, CDR2 SVGAGI (reference sequence). This CDR3 has 15 residues. The CDR3 nucleotides read TGTGCCAGCAGTTACTGGGGAAACGAAGGAGATACGCAGTATTTT. This sequence encodes CASSYWGNEGDTQYF.

The chain recombines TRBV30 with TRBJ2-2; D tentatively fits TRBD1 or TRBD2 (5 bases each). There are 15 residues in the CDR3. Germline lookup yields CDR1 GTSNPN and CDR2 SVGIG (reference sequence). V was trimmed by 5 bases and J by 6 bases, leaving 19 bases between them. The CDR3 nucleotides read TGTGCCTGGCTCTCCGGGGCTAGCCTGGCCGGGGAGCTGTTTTTT. Protein product: CAWLSGASLAGELFF.

This clonotype has at least ten counts. The chain combines TRBV4-1 with TRBJ2-1, with 7 nucleotides matching TRBD1. The length of the CDR3 is 17 residues. The germline gives CDR1 MGHRA, CDR2 YSYEKL. V shed 0 bases and J 0 bases; nucleotides not matched to a gene: 5. The CDR3 protein is CASSQDVGTVSYNEQFF. Written as DNA, the CDR3 is TGCGCCAGCAGCCAAGACGTCGGGACAGTCTCCTACAATGAGCAGTTCTTC.

This rearrangement joins TRBV4-3 to TRBJ2-1, with TRBD1 matching 7 bases. The CDR3 consists of 15 residues. Germline V gene sequence: CDR1 LGHNA, CDR2 YSLEER. With V trimmed by 0 bases and J by 8 bases, 7 bases remained unmatched. The CDR3 nucleotides read TGCGCCAGCAGCCAAGACTCGAAGGGGGCCGATGAGCAGTTCTTC. Translating gives CASSQDSKGADEQFF.

The chain is built from TRBV9 and TRBJ1-1; the D gene is possibly TRBD1 (5 bases). The CDR3 consists of 14 residues. V was cut by 3 bases and J by 4 bases, with 13 bases left in between. Germline loops: CDR1 SGDLS, CDR2 YYNGEE. The chain's CDR3 is CASSEDGGSTEAFF. DNA for the CDR3: TGTGCCAGCAGCGAGGACGGGGGGAGCACTGAAGCTTTCTTT.

The chain combines TRBV11-2 with TRBJ2-6; the D is unclear. V was pared by 0 bases and J by 0 bases, with 15 bases between. Germline loops: CDR1 SGHAT, CDR2 FQNNGV. This CDR3 is built from 19 residues. This CDR3 is CASSLDMGRYFSGANVLTF. CDR3 sequence (DNA): TGTGCCAGCAGCTTAGATATGGGCAGGTACTTCTCTGGGGCCAACGTCCTGACTTTC.